These T cell receptor beta chains were read from a single sample in a study of PD-1 blockade in classical Hodgkin lymphoma. Some clones are missing from TCRdb's copy, which holds only in-frame ones; the method was immunoSEQ multiplex PCR. The data show 15,000 to 20,000 clones, approximately 84% seen once. Here the sequenced sample was peripheral blood mononuclear cells (PBMCs), taken at baseline. These receptors all come from a human donor with classical Hodgkin lymphoma. Both conserved end residues are part of each CDR3. D genes are given only for firm matches. Clone size is not always given. Where it is, it says once, few, many or a class for expanded clones.

TRBV6-5	TRBJ1-6	.	TRBD1	CASRETGYNSPLHF	TGTGCCAGCAGAGAGACAGGGTATAATTCACCCCTCCACTTT
TRBV11-2	TRBJ2-7	.	TRBD1	CASSPGTGNYEQYF	TGTGCCAGCAGCCCTGGGACAGGGAACTACGAGCAGTACTTC
TRBV7-9	TRBJ2-1	.	TRBD2	CASSRTSGTNNEQFF	TGTGCCAGCAGCCGGACTAGCGGCACAAACAATGAGCAGTTCTTC
TRBV4-3	TRBJ1-6	.	.	CASSQDLTLSSYNSPLHF	TGCGCCAGCAGCCAAGATCTTACACTAAGCTCCTATAATTCACCCCTCCACTTT
TRBV14	TRBJ1-1	.	.	CASSQGGTEAFF	TGTGCCAGCAGCCAGGGGGGAACTGAAGCTTTCTTT
TRBV5-6	TRBJ1-1	.	TRBD1	CASSRTDRGTEAFF	TGTGCCAGCAGCCGGACCGACAGGGGCACTGAAGCTTTCTTT
TRBV7-8	TRBJ2-1	.	.	CASSLGWKKYPHNEQFF	TGTGCCAGCAGCTTGGGGTGGAAGAAATACCCCCACAATGAGCAGTTCTTC
TRBV18	TRBJ1-1	once	TRBD1	CASSPSGTGGNEAFF	TGTGCCAGCTCACCATCGGGGACAGGGGGTAATGAAGCTTTCTTT
TRBV14	TRBJ1-3	few	.	CASSQGKGTIYF	TGTGCCAGCAGCCAAGGGAAGGGCACCATATATTTT
TRBV30	TRBJ1-2	.	.	CAWTGERGYTF	TGTGCCTGGACGGGGGAGCGTGGCTACACCTTC
TRBV7-2	TRBJ2-5	.	.	CASSPRLGTQYF	TGTGCCAGCAGCCCACGGCTAGGGACCCAGTACTTC
TRBV5-1	TRBJ2-7	.	TRBD2	CASSLRGGSYEQYF	TGCGCCAGCAGCTTGCGGGGGGGCTCCTACGAGCAGTACTTC
TRBV2	TRBJ2-2	.	.	CASSGRANTGELFF	TGTGCCAGCAGTGGCAGGGCGAACACCGGGGAGCTGTTTTTT
TRBV19	TRBJ2-5	.	.	CASSIDSQETQYF	TGTGCCAGTAGTATAGACTCCCAGGAGACCCAGTACTTC
TRBV7-9	TRBJ1-5	.	.	CASSLGSYNQPQHF	TGTGCCAGCAGCTTAGGGAGCTACAATCAGCCCCAGCATTTT
TRBV10-3	TRBJ1-5	.	TRBD1	CAIGDAGGGQPQHF	TGTGCCATCGGCGATGCAGGGGGAGGTCAGCCCCAGCATTTT
TRBV10-2	TRBJ1-1	.	.	CASSDEGRTEAFF	TGCGCCAGCAGTGATGAGGGCCGGACTGAAGCTTTCTTT
TRBV19	TRBJ2-7	.	TRBD1	CASSPARGTGRYEQYF	TGTGCCAGTAGTCCAGCCCGAGGGACAGGTCGGTACGAGCAGTACTTC
TRBV6-5	TRBJ1-5	.	.	CASSEGGGQPQHF	TGTGCCAGCAGTGAAGGGGGGGGACAGCCCCAGCATTTT
TRBV7-2	TRBJ2-1	once	TRBD2	CASSQLVRIAGYNEQFF	TGTGCCAGCAGTCAGCTCGTCCGTATAGCGGGCTACAATGAGCAGTTCTTC
TRBV2	TRBJ1-5	.	.	CASSDHLWENQPQHF	TGTGCCAGCAGTGATCATCTCTGGGAAAATCAGCCCCAGCATTTT
TRBV7-9	TRBJ2-7	.	.	CASSSGDSAYEQYF	TGTGCCAGCAGCTCGGGGGACAGCGCCTACGAGCAGTACTTC
TRBV28	TRBJ2-3	.	.	CASSSSSSGFMKTQYF	TGTGCCAGCAGTTCCTCGTCCTCCGGTTTCATGAAGACGCAGTATTTT
TRBV7-6	TRBJ2-1	.	.	CASSRGAGSYNEQFF	TGTGCCAGCAGCCGGGGGGCAGGGAGCTACAATGAGCAGTTCTTC
TRBV25-1	TRBJ1-1	.	.	CASNYGNTEAFF	TGTGCCAGCAATTACGGGAACACTGAAGCTTTCTTT
TRBV6-5	TRBJ1-3	.	.	CARTSGSSGNTIYF	TGTGCCAGGACTTCTGGAAGCTCTGGAAACACCATATATTTT
TRBV9	TRBJ2-1	.	.	CASSGGVVSYNEQFF	TGTGCCAGCAGCGGGGGGGTGGTCTCCTACAATGAGCAGTTCTTC
TRBV7-6	TRBJ1-1	.	.	CASSPREGVTEAFF	TGTGCCAGCAGCCCCCGTGAGGGAGTCACTGAAGCTTTCTTT
TRBV30	TRBJ2-3	.	.	CAWSGEVSTDTQYF	TGTGCCTGGAGTGGCGAGGTGAGCACAGATACGCAGTATTTT
TRBV7-2	TRBJ2-5	.	.	CASSLEVGRLGKTQYF	TGTGCCAGCAGCTTAGAGGTGGGGCGCCTCGGGAAGACCCAGTACTTC
TRBV5-4	TRBJ2-7	.	TRBD1	CASSQTGAWEQYF	TGTGCCAGCAGCCAGACAGGGGCCTGGGAGCAGTACTTC
TRBV5-5	TRBJ1-2	.	.	CASSDYNYGYTF	TGTGCCAGCAGCGACTACAACTATGGCTACACCTTC
TRBV9	TRBJ2-2	.	.	CASSDRAGDTGELFF	TGTGCCAGCAGTGATAGGGCCGGGGACACCGGGGAGCTGTTTTTT
TRBV2	TRBJ1-3	.	.	CASRASVSGNTIYF	TGTGCCAGCAGAGCTAGCGTCTCTGGAAACACCATATATTTT
TRBV9	TRBJ2-3	.	TRBD1	CASSARDRGTDTQYF	TGTGCCAGCAGCGCCCGGGACAGGGGAACAGATACGCAGTATTTT
TRBV7-2	TRBJ1-1	.	TRBD1	CASSLTGRTTEAFF	TGTGCCAGCAGCTTGACAGGGCGGACCACTGAAGCTTTCTTT
TRBV4-1	TRBJ2-1	few	.	CASSHPSGGLAKFF	TGCGCCAGCAGCCACCCCTCCGGTGGGCTAGCGAAGTTCTTC
TRBV28	TRBJ2-3	few	TRBD2	CASSFGGTSGGSDTQYF	TGTGCCAGCAGTTTTGGTGGGACTAGCGGGGGGTCAGATACGCAGTATTTT
TRBV29-1	TRBJ2-7	.	TRBD1	CSVEFGTGGSYEQYF	TGCAGCGTTGAGTTCGGGACAGGGGGCAGTTACGAGCAGTACTTC
TRBV5-4	TRBJ2-7	.	TRBD1	CASSLARTGAPYEQYF	TGTGCCAGCAGCTTGGCCAGAACAGGGGCCCCCTACGAGCAGTACTTC
TRBV4-2	TRBJ1-2	.	.	CASSPRDTNYGYTF	TGTGCCAGCAGCCCCCGGGACACGAACTATGGCTACACCTTC
TRBV27	TRBJ1-4	.	TRBD1	CASSGRLGTGHEKLFF	TGTGCCAGCAGCGGAAGACTCGGGACAGGGCACGAAAAACTGTTTTTT
TRBV5-1	TRBJ2-1	.	.	CASSLFQDPYNEQFF	TGCGCCAGCAGCTTGTTTCAGGACCCTTACAATGAGCAGTTCTTC
TRBV30	TRBJ1-2	.	TRBD1	CAWSLGQTYGYTF	TGTGCCTGGAGCTTGGGACAGACATATGGCTACACCTTC
TRBV7-3	TRBJ2-3	.	TRBD2	CASSLGLAGVADTQYF	TGTGCCAGCAGCTTAGGACTAGCGGGGGTCGCAGATACGCAGTATTTT
TRBV7-8	TRBJ2-2	.	.	CASSPPGSGEDTGELFF	TGTGCCAGCAGCCCACCCGGTAGTGGGGAGGACACCGGGGAGCTGTTTTTT
TRBV6-5	TRBJ2-3	once	TRBD1	CASSYGQGAQDTQYF	TGTGCCAGCAGTTACGGACAGGGGGCGCAGGATACGCAGTATTTT
TRBV4-1	TRBJ1-3	.	.	CASSQVPFNTIYF	TGCGCCAGCAGCCAAGTTCCGTTCAACACCATATATTTT
TRBV18	TRBJ1-3	.	TRBD1	CASSPLAGGPQYGNTIYF	TGTGCCAGCTCACCCCTGGCAGGGGGGCCCCAGTATGGAAACACCATATATTTT
TRBV11-2	TRBJ1-2	.	.	CASSPTQGFGYTF	TGTGCCAGCAGCCCCACGCAGGGTTTTGGCTACACCTTC
TRBV27	TRBJ1-2	.	.	CASSKGSYGYTF	TGTGCCAGCAGTAAGGGATCCTATGGCTACACCTTC
TRBV7-2	TRBJ2-3	.	TRBD2	CASSLDGLAGGPRTDTQYF	TGTGCCAGCAGCTTAGATGGTCTAGCGGGGGGGCCGCGGACAGATACGCAGTATTTT
TRBV28	TRBJ1-5	.	.	CASTSGPQINQPQHF	TGTGCCAGCACCTCGGGACCCCAGATTAATCAGCCCCAGCATTTT
TRBV7-9	TRBJ1-1	once	.	CASSLGATEAFF	TGTGCCAGCAGCTTAGGGGCCACTGAAGCTTTCTTT